Listed below are T cell receptor beta chains from one sample, sequenced in a study of PD-L1 blockade in urothelial cancer. Some clones are missing from TCRdb's copy, which holds only in-frame ones; the method was immunoSEQ multiplex PCR. The sample lists 45,000 to 50,000 clones, 79% seen once, with more than 9% in the top ten. The input for sequencing was PBMCs, taken around atezolizumab (anti-PD-L1) treatment. The receptor source for this set is an older man with urothelial cancer. CDR3s include the opening cysteine and the closing phenylalanine or tryptophan. D genes are given only for firm matches. Expanded clones are given a class, and other clones once, few, many or no size at all.

TRBJ2-3	TRBV9	NA	14	NA	TGTGCCAGCAGCGTCAGGCCAGGCACAGATACGCAGTATTTT	CASSVRPGTDTQYF
TRBJ2-7	TRBV19	NA	14	NA	TGTGCCAGTAAGGTGGCGGATAGCTCCTACGAGCAGTACTTC	CASKVADSSYEQYF
TRBJ2-3	TRBV28	TRBD2	16	once	TGTGCCAGCAGTTTTCGTCTCTTAGCGGGAGCCGATACGCAGTATTTT	CASSFRLLAGADTQYF
TRBJ2-1	TRBV6-5	NA	15	NA	TGTGCCAGCAGTTACCTCTCAACAGGGTTCGGGGAGCAGTTCTTC	CASSYLSTGFGEQFF
TRBJ2-7	TRBV6-6	TRBD2	14	NA	TGTGCCAGCAATGGGCTAGCGGGAGCTGGGGAGCAGTACTTC	CASNGLAGAGEQYF
TRBJ1-5	TRBV6-1	NA	15	NA	TGTGCCAGCAGAGAAGACAGGTATAGCAATCAGCCCCAGCATTTT	CASREDRYSNQPQHF
TRBJ2-1	TRBV27	TRBD1	14	few	TGTGCCAGCAGTATTGGACAGGGTTACAATGAGCAGTTCTTC	CASSIGQGYNEQFF
TRBJ2-2	TRBV30	NA	12	NA	TGTGCCTGGACTCTTATCACCGGGGAGCTGTTTTTT	CAWTLITGELFF
TRBJ2-5	TRBV7-9	NA	17	NA	TGTGCCAGCAGCTCTCCCCTAATAGACCTAGATCAAGAGACCCAGTACTTC	CASSSPLIDLDQETQYF
TRBJ1-2	TRBV6-1	NA	13	NA	TGTGCCAGCAGTCAACAGGCGATCTATGGCTACACCTTC	CASSQQAIYGYTF
TRBJ2-7	TRBV18	NA	15	NA	TGTGCCAGCTCTCTTCCATCAGGGGAATCCTACGAGCAGTACTTC	CASSLPSGESYEQYF
TRBJ1-1	TRBV23-1	NA	17	NA	TGCGCCAGCAGTCATCAGGACAGCAAACTTATGAACACTGAAGCTTTCTTT	CASSHQDSKLMNTEAFF
TRBJ1-2	TRBV30	NA	15	NA	TGTGCCTGGAGTGATCACCTATCGGGGGTCGACGGCTACACCTTC	CAWSDHLSGVDGYTF
TRBJ1-1	TRBV6-6	TRBD1	13	NA	TGTGCCAGCAGTCGGCTGACAGGGGTCGGGGCTTTCTTT	CASSRLTGVGAFF
TRBJ1-3	TRBV2	NA	15	NA	TGTGCCAGCAGTGGGGCCGTTAGCTCTGGAAACACCATATATTTT	CASSGAVSSGNTIYF
TRBJ1-3	TRBV2	TRBD1	17	NA	TGTGCCAGCAGTGAAAACCTACAGGGGGCATCTGGAAACACCATATATTTT	CASSENLQGASGNTIYF
TRBJ1-1	TRBV5-1	TRBD1	12	few	TGCGCCAGTGGACAGGGGAACACTGAAGCTTTCTTT	CASGQGNTEAFF
TRBJ1-3	TRBV5-6	NA	14	NA	TGTGCCAGCAGCCCGACAGAATCTGGAAACACCATATATTTT	CASSPTESGNTIYF
TRBJ2-7	TRBV15	NA	15	once	TGTGCCACCAGCAGAGATCTCTCCAGTTCCTACGAGCAGTACTTC	CATSRDLSSSYEQYF
TRBJ2-7	TRBV6-5	TRBD2	16	few	TGTGCCAGCAGTTACTCTATAGGACTAGCGGGAGGAGAGCAGTACTTC	CASSYSIGLAGGEQYF
TRBJ1-1	TRBV11-2	TRBD1	12	many	TGTGCCAGCAGCGGACAGGGCTCTGAAGCTTTCTTT	CASSGQGSEAFF
TRBJ2-7	TRBV7-8	TRBD1	15	NA	TGTGCCAGCAGCCAAGGGACAGGGGGCATCTACGAGCAGTACTTC	CASSQGTGGIYEQYF
TRBJ2-3	TRBV19	NA	13	once	TGTGCCAGTAGGACAGAACACACAGATACGCAGTATTTT	CASRTEHTDTQYF
TRBJ2-2	TRBV10-1	NA	14	NA	TGCGCCAGCAGTTCGGGGGTCCCAACCGGGGAGCTGTTTTTT	CASSSGVPTGELFF
TRBJ2-1	TRBV4-1	NA	13	few	TGCGCCAGCAGCCTTCGGAGGGGCAATGAGCAGTTCTTC	CASSLRRGNEQFF
TRBJ1-1	TRBV7-8	TRBD1	15	NA	TGTGCCAGCAGCGCCACTCCTTCAGGGGGCACTGAAGCTTTCTTT	CASSATPSGGTEAFF
TRBJ2-2	TRBV6-1	TRBD1	16	NA	TGTGCCAGCAGTGGCGACAGGGGGCGTCACACCGGGGAGCTGTTTTTT	CASSGDRGRHTGELFF
TRBJ1-1	TRBV5-1	NA	14	NA	TGCGCCAGCAGCTTGGACAGTTTGAACACTGAAGCTTTCTTT	CASSLDSLNTEAFF
TRBJ2-7	TRBV5-1	NA	14	NA	TGCGCCAGCAGAAGATTGGGGAGTTATGACGAGCAGTACTTC	CASRRLGSYDEQYF
TRBJ1-1	TRBV30	NA	14	NA	TGTGCCTGGAGTGTATTACACAAGAACACTGAAGCTTTCTTT	CAWSVLHKNTEAFF
TRBJ2-5	TRBV5-6	NA	15	NA	TGTGCCAGCAGCTTGCAGGTCTCAGCGGGAGAGACCCAGTACTTC	CASSLQVSAGETQYF
TRBJ2-5	TRBV7-7	TRBD1	15	once	TGTGCTAGCAGCACCGGACAGGGGATAGGGGAGACCCAGTACTTC	CASSTGQGIGETQYF
TRBJ2-7	TRBV21-1	NA	16	NA	TGTGCCAGCAGCAAAGTTCTAGCGGGACACCTTGGCGAGCAGTACTTC	CASSKVLAGHLGEQYF
TRBJ2-7	TRBV6-6	TRBD1	13	NA	TGTGCCAGCAGTTCGGGACAGCCCTACGAGCAGTACTTC	CASSSGQPYEQYF
TRBJ2-5	TRBV4-2	TRBD1	14	NA	TGTGCCAGCAGCCAAACAGGGGGCGAAGAGACCCAGTACTTC	CASSQTGGEETQYF
TRBJ1-1	TRBV6-6	NA	14	NA	TGTGCCAGCAGTTACTCGGGGGCCGACACTGAAGCTTTCTTT	CASSYSGADTEAFF